This T cell receptor beta chain was identified during a study of blood T cell repertoires in COVID-19. Study-wide context: Nucleic acid was either cDNA or gDNA, and it came from T cells, B-cell-depleted T cells, or PBMCs.

Two negative PCRs, clearance, or symptom resolution had been documented for recovered Cohort 3 donors. In the original workflow: Amplified reference gene primers provided the basis for estimating nucleated cell counts. Clones were sequenced by immunoSEQ multiplex PCR, and TCRdb holds only the in-frame ones, with some missing. From that table come the V and J calls and clone size; the DNA was used to work out D and trimming. This sample has hundreds of thousands of clones; roughly 90% occur once, and the top ten carry 2% to 3%. This CDR3 is built from 15 residues. Germline CDR1 and CDR2: ENHRY and SYGVKD. The J segment lost 1 base and the V segment lost 2 bases, leaving 3 bases of the junction unmatched.

Sequencing was performed on PBMCs or T cells enriched from blood (not recorded which). This chain joins TRBV10-3 and TRBJ1-1; 8 bases agree with TRBD1. The source is a man between 60 and 75 years old who had recovered from COVID-19. This CDR3 is CAISEVGQGNTEAFF. The CDR3 nucleotides are TGTGCCATCAGTGAGGTCGGACAGGGGAACACTGAAGCTTTCTTT.